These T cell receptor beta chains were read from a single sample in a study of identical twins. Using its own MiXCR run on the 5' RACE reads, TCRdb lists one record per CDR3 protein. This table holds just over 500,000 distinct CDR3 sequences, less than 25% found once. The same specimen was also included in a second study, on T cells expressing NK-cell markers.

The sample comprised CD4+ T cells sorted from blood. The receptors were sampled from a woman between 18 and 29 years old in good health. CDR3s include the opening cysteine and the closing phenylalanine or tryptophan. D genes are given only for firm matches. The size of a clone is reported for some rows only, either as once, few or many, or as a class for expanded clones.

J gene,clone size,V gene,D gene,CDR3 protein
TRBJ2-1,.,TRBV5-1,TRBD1,CASSETGTENEQFF
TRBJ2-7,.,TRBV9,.,CASSVAHMREQYF
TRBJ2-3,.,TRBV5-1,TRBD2,CASAWASGGAGDTQYF
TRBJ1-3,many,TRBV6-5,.,CASSYYRGSSGNTIYF
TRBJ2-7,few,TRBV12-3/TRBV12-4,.,CASRRTTQQYF
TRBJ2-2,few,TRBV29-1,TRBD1,CSVRRTGVAGELFF
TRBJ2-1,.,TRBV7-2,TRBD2,CASRSSGGGNEQFF
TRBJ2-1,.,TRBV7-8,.,CASSLLSNEQFF
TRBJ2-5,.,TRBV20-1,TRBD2,CSANLAGELQETQYF
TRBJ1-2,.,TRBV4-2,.,CASSQASDGRIWGYTF
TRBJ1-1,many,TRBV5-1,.,CASSFRDTEAFF
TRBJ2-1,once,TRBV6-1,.,CASSEQKYNEQFF
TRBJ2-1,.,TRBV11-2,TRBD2,CASSLKEPPAGGGNEQFF
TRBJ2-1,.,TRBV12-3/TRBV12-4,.,CASSSSWGSYNEQFF
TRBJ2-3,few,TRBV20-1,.,CSARDLGGSSTDTQYF
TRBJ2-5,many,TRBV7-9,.,CASSPSVGTETQYF
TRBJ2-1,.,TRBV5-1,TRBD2,CASSDSGRGEQFF
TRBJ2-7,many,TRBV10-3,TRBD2,CAISHTSGLTYEQYF
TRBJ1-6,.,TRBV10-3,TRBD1,CAISRQGGDSPLHF
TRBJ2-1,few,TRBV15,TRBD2,CATSRAGLAGGEQFF
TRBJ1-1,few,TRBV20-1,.,CSAQRGSYMNTEAFF
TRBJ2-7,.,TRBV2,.,CASNLLQAYEQYF
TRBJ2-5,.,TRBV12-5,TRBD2,CASGTRTSGRGETQYF
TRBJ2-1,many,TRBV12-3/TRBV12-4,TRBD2,CASSLTSGRYNEQFF
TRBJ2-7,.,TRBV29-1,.,CSVAGSSYEQYF
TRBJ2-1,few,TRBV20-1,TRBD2,CSARDPLLAGGNNEQFF
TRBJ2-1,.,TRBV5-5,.,CASSFGFAGSYNEQFF
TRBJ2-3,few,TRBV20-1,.,CSAREGPRVTDTQYF
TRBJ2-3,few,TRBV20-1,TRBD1,CSAHPPGQGFADTQYF
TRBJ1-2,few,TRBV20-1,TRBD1,CSASNPGTVNYGYTF
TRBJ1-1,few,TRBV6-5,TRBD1,CASSYPLKPGTGQTEAFF
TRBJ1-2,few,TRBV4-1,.,CASSQGLFYKDYGYTF
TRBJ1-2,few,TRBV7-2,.,CASSQAQKYGYTF
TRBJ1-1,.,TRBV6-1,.,CASSRQVTNTEAFF
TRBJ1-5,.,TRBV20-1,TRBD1,CSALGGTVQPQHF
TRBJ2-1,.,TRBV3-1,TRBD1,CASSRGNRGNRNEQFF
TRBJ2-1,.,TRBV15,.,CATSPEGRSSYNEQFF
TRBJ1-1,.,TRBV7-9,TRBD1,CASSLDRDATEAFF
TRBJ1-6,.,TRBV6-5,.,CASRQNNSPLHF
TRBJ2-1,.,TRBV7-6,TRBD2,CASSRRGTSDGEQFF
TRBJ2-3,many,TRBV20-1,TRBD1,CSASGTGGTDTQYF
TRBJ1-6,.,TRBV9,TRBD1,CASSRKGAIGSPLHF
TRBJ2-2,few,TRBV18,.,CASSPWDAKNTGELFF
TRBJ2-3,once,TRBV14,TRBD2,CASSQRLALSTDTQYF
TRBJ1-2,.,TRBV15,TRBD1,CATSRAPGQGPYGYTF
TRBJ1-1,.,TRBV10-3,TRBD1,CAISLGQGHNTEAFF
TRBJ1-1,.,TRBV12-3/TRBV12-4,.,CASRRQFKAFF
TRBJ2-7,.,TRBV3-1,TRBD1,CASSLRDRGSSYEQYF
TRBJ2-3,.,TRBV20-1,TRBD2,CSGGLPSTDTQYF
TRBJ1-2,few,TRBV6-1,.,CASSRAQGLGGYTF